Reported below is one T cell receptor (beta chain). As handled by the study authors: The assay estimated nucleated cells by amplifying reference gene primers. TCRdb's copy holds only in-frame clones and misses some; the assay was immunoSEQ multiplex PCR. Clonal size and the V and J genes are those of that table, whereas D and trimming came from the DNA. The data contain about 280,000 clones, roughly 87% of them singletons. These data belong to a study of blood T cell repertoires in COVID-19. Study information: The United States, Italy and Spain were the sources of the acute and convalescent COVID-19 samples. PBMCs, B-cell-depleted T cells, or T cells provided the cDNA or gDNA that made up the material.

The CDR3 totals 19 residues. CDR1 SGHVS and CDR2 FNYEAQ come from the germline V gene. V dropped 0 bases and J dropped 2; count of bases not matched to a gene: 7. Sequenced input: peripheral blood. The clonotype originates from a man between 18 and 35 years old with active or convalescent COVID-19. V is TRBV7-6 and J is TRBJ2-2; 12 nucleotides match TRBD2. The CDR3 coding sequence is TGTGCCAGCAGCTTAGCCCTAGCGGGGGGGCGGATTAACACCGGGGAGCTGTTTTTT. Its translation is CASSLALAGGRINTGELFF. Variable domain in full (rest from reference TRBV7-6 and TRBJ2-2): GAGVSQSPRYKVTKRGQDVALRCDPISGHVSLYWYRQALGQGPEFLTYFNYEAQQDKSGLPNDRFSAERPEGSISTLTIQRTEQRDSAMYRCASSLALAGGRINTGELFFGEGSRLTVL.